This T cell receptor beta chain was found in a study of T cells in Graves' hyperthyroidism and ophthalmopathy. Study results and caveats: Model-based prediction identified ophthalmopathy a median 6.5 months prior to its onset.

There were TCR beta CDR3 regions amplified from RNA transcripts. Using the HTBI primer set, a first-round RT-PCR was run on the TCR CDR3. TCRdb passed the multiplex PCR reads through MiXCR, listing each CDR3 protein once. The sample records 460,000 or so distinct CDR3 sequences, 13% to 15% being singletons. This clonotype was counted at least ten times. Its target is unknown. Calling Graves' hyperthyroidism stable meant ophthalmopathy did not progress within 18 months. Sequenced input: blood. This TCR was recovered from a woman under 30 with Graves' hyperthyroidism.

Here the CDR3 reads CASSQDKARTDTQYF. The CDR3 DNA follows: TGCGCCAGCAGCCAGGACAAAGCCCGCACAGATACGCAGTATTTT. The chain uses TRBV4-1 and TRBJ2-3, with a weak D call TRBD1 (5 bases). Germline V gives CDR1 MGHRA, CDR2 YSYEKL. Trimming took 3 bases from V and 1 from J, leaving 11 bases between them. The CDR3 runs 15 residues.